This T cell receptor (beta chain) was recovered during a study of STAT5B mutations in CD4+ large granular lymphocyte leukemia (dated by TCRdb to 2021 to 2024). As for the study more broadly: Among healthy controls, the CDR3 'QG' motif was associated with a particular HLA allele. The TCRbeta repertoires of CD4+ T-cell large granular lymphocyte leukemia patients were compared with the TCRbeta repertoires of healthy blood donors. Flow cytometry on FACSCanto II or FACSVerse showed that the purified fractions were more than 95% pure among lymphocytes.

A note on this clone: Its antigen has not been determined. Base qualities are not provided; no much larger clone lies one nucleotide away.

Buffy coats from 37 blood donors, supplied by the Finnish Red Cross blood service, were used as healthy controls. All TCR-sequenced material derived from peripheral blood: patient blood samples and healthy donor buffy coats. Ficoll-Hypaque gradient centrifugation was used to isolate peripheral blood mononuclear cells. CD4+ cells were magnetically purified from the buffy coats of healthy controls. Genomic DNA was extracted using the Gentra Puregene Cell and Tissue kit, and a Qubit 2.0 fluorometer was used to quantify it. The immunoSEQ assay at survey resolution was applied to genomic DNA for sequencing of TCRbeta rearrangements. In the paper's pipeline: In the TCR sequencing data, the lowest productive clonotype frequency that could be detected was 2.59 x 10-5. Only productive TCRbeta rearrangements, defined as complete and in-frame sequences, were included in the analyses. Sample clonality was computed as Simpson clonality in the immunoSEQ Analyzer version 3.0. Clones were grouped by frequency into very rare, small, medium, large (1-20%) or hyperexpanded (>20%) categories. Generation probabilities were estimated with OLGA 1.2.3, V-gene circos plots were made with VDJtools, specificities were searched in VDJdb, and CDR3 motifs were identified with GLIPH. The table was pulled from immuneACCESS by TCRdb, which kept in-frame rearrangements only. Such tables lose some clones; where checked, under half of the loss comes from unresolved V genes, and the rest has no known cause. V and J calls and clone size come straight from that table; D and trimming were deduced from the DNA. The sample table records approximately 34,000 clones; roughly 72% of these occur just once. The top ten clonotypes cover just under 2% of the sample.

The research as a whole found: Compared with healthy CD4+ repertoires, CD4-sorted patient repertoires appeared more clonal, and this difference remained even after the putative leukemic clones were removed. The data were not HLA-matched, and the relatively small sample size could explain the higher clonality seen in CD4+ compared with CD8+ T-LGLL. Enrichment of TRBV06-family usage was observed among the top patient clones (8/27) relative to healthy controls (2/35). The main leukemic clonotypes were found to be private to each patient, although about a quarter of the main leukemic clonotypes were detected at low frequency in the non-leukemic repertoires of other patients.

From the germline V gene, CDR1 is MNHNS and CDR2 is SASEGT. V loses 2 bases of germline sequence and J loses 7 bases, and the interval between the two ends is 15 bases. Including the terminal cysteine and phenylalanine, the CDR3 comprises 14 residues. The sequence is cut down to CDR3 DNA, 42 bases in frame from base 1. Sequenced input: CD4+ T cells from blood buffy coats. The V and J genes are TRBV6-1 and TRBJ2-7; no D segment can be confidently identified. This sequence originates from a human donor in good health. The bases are TGTGCCAGCAGTGAAAGGCGCCAGGTGGGTGAGCAGTACTTC. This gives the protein CASSERRQVGEQYF.